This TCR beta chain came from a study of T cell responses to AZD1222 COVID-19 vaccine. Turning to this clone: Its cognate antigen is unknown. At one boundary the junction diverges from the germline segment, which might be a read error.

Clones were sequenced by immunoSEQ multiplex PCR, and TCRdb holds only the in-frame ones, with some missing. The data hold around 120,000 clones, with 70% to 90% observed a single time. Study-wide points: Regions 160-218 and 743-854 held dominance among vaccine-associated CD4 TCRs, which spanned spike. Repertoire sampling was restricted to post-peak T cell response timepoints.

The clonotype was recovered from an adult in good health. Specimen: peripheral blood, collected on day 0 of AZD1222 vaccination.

CDR3 in DNA: TGTGCCAGCAGCGACCAAACCGCTGGCAACACCATATATTTT. This translates into CASSDQTAGNTIYF. V and J are TRBV9 and TRBJ1-3, with D uncertain. Germline CDR1 reads SGDLS; CDR2 reads YYNGEE. The CDR3 length is 14 residues.